This TCR beta chain was identified in a study of T cell responses to AZD1222 COVID-19 vaccine. The table came from immunoSEQ multiplex PCR; TCRdb's copy has only in-frame clones and leaves some out. The data contain over 50,000 clones, roughly four fifths of them singletons. In its sample, this clone was seen a few times. The target antigen is unknown. Regarding the study as a whole: Unmutated variant regions are reportedly the target of nearly half of TCRs that are spike-specific. Spike-specific TCR breadth and depth both grew after two AZD1222 doses. White British donors predominated, females outnumbered males, and clonal diversity was possibly underestimated. Repertoires were obtained only post-peak T cell response.

Deletions cut 5 bases from V and 2 bases from J, with 8 bases between. Germline-derived CDR1 and CDR2 are MNHEY and SMNVEV (reference sequence). CDR3 size: 13 residues. The sample here was peripheral blood, taken 28 days after the second AZD1222 dose. The sequence derives from an adult who received the AZD1222 COVID-19 vaccine. The chain employs TRBV27 and TRBJ2-3; D gene ambiguous. The CDR3 DNA is TGTGCCAGCAGTATAACGTCCACAGATACGCAGTATTTT. It yields the protein CASSITSTDTQYF.